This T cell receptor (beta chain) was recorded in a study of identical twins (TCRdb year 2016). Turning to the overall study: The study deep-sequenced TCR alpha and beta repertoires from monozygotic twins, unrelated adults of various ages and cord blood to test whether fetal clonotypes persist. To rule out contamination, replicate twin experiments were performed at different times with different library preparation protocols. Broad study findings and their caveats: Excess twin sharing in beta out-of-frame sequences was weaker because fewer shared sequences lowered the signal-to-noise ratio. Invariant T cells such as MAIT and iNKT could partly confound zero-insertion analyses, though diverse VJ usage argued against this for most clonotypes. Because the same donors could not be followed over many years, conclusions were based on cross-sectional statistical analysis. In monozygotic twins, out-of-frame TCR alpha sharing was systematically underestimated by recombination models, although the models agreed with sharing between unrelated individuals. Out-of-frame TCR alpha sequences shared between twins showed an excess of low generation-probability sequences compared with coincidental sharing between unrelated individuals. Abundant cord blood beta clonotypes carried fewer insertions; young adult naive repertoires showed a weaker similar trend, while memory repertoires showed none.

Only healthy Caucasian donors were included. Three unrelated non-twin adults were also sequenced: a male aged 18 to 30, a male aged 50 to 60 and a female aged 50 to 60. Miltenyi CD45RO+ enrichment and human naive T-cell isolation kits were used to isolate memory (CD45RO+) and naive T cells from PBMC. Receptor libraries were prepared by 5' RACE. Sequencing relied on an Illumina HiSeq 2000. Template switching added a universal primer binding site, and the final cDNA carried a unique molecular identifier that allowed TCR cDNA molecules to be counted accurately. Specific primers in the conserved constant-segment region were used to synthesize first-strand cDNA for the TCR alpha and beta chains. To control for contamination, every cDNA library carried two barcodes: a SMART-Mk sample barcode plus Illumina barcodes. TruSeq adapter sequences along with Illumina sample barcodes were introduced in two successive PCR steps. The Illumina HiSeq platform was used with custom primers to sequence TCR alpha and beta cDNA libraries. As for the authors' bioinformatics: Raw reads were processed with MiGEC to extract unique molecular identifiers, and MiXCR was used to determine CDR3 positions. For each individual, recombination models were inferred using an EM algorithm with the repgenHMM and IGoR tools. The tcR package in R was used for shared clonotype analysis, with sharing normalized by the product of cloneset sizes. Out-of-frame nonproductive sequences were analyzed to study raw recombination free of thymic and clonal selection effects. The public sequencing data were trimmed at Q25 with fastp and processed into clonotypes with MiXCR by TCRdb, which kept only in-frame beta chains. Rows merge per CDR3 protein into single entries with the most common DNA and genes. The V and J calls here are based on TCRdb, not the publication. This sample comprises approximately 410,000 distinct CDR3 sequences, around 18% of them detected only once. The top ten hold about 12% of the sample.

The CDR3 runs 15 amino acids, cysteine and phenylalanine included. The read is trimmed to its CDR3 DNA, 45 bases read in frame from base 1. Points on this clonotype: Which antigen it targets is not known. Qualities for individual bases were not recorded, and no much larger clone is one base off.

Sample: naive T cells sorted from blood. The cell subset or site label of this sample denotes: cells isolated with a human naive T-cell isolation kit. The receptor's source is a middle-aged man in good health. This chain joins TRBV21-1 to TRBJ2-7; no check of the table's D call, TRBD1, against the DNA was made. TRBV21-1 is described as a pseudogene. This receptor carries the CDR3 CASSMGTGAVYEQYF. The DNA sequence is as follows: TGTGCCAGCAGCATGGGGACAGGGGCAGTCTACGAGCAGTACTTC.